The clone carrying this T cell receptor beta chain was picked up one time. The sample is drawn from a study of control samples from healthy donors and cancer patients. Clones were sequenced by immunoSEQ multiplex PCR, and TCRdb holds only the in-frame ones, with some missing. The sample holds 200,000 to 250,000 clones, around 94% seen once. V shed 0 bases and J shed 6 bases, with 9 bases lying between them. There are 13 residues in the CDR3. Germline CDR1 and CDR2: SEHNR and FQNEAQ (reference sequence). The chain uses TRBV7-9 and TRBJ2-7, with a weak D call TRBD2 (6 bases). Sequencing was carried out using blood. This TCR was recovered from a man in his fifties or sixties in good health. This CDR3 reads CASSLAAGSEQYV. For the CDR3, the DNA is TGTGCCAGCAGCTTAGCGGCGGGGTCCGAGCAGTACGTC.